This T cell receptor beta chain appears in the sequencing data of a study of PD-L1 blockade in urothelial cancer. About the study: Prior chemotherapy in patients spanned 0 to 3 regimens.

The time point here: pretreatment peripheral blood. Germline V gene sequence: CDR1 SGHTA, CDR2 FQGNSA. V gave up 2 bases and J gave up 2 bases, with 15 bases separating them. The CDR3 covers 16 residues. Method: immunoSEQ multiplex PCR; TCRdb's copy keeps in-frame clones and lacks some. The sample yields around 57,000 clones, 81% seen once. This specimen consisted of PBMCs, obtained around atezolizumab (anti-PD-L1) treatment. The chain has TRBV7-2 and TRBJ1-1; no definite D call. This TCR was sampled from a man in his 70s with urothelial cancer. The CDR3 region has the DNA TGTGCCAGCAGCTTAATGGGTCAGGATATAAACACTGAAGCTTTCTTT. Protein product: CASSLMGQDINTEAFF.